The count of the clone carrying this T cell receptor (beta chain) is one. Sample time point: blood 4 weeks post-SBRT, at nephrectomy. Treatment meaning: 15 Gy SBRT to primary tumor, nephrectomy 4 weeks later. These data come from a study of radiation and T cells in renal cell carcinoma. The V end lost 1 base, the J end lost 4 bases, and 10 bases lay between the germline ends. Germline V gives CDR1 MNHNS, CDR2 SASEGT. The CDR3 spans 14 residues. Assay used: immunoSEQ multiplex PCR; TCRdb lists only in-frame clones, some missing. The repertoire includes 130,000 to 150,000 clones, 75% to 90% of them detected once, and around a sixth sits in the top ten.

The genes are TRBV6-1 and TRBJ1-1, with D perhaps TRBD1 (6 bases). The specimen was blood, collected from a patient whose treatment included radiotherapy and nephrectomy. The TCR was taken from a woman between 50 and 59 years old with renal cell carcinoma. The CDR3 loop is CASSEGGPGTEAFF. The CDR3 nucleotides read TGTGCCAGCAGTGAAGGGGGGCCCGGCACTGAAGCTTTCTTT.